The rows below give T cell receptor beta chains drawn from one sample of a study of blood T cells in healthy people across ages. TCRdb fed the 5' RACE reads into MiXCR, producing one record per CDR3 protein. The table lists over 950,000 distinct CDR3 sequences, roughly 51% of them singletons. Sequenced: blood. The receptor set was obtained from a woman aged 55-70 years in good health. Both conserved end residues are part of each CDR3. The order of the fields is V gene, J gene, clone size, D gene, CDR3 protein, CDR3 DNA. A D gene is named only where the DNA matches it firmly. Expanded clones are given a class, and other clones once, few, many or no size at all.

>TRBV10-3|TRBJ2-1|few|NA
CAINSGGSSYNEQFF
TGTGCCATCAATAGTGGGGGGAGCTCCTACAATGAGCAGTTCTTC
>TRBV3-1|TRBJ2-3|NA|TRBD2
CASSQDLAGATDTQYF
TGTGCCAGCAGCCAGGACCTAGCGGGAGCCACAGATACGCAGTATTTT
>TRBV4-2|TRBJ2-5|NA|NA
CASSPARGALETQYF
TGTGCCAGCAGCCCAGCACGAGGAGCTCTAGAGACCCAGTACTTC
>TRBV4-2|TRBJ2-7|few|NA
CASSPFSSYEQYF
TGTGCCAGCAGCCCTTTCAGCTCCTACGAGCAGTACTTC
>TRBV7-7|TRBJ2-7|NA|TRBD1
CASSLGMRDSSYEQYF
TGTGCCAGCAGCTTAGGTATGAGGGACAGCTCCTACGAGCAGTACTTC
>TRBV28|TRBJ1-6|NA|NA
CASRAASPYNSPLHF
TGTGCCAGCAGGGCTGCCAGTCCCTATAATTCACCCCTCCACTTT
>TRBV29-1|TRBJ2-7|few|TRBD1
CSVLSSGGSGYEQYF
TGCAGCGTCTTATCCTCAGGGGGCAGTGGATACGAGCAGTACTTC
>TRBV7-2|TRBJ2-3|few|TRBD2
CASSLSGISTDTQYF
TGTGCCAGCAGTCTTAGCGGGATTAGCACAGATACGCAGTATTTT
>TRBV11-2|TRBJ2-1|few|TRBD2
CASSLLSGRAPNEQFF
TGTGCCAGCAGCTTGTTGTCGGGGAGGGCCCCCAATGAGCAGTTCTTC
>TRBV20-1|TRBJ2-1|NA|TRBD2
CSASRASGREQFF
TGCAGTGCTAGTCGCGCTAGCGGGAGGGAGCAGTTCTTC
>TRBV6-2/TRBV6-3|TRBJ2-3|NA|NA
CASSYGSGGVSTDTQYF
TGTGCCAGCAGTTACGGGAGCGGTGGGGTCAGCACAGATACGCAGTATTTT
>TRBV9|TRBJ2-7|few|TRBD2
CASSVATGLAGYEQYF
TGTGCCAGCAGCGTAGCTACGGGACTAGCGGGATACGAGCAGTACTTC
>TRBV4-3|TRBJ2-1|few|TRBD2
CASSTRLADNEQFF
TGCGCCAGCAGCACAAGACTAGCGGACAATGAGCAGTTCTTC
>TRBV29-1|TRBJ1-2|NA|NA
CSVSGSDGYTF
TGCAGCGTTTCCGGGTCGGATGGCTACACCTTC
>TRBV3-1|TRBJ2-1|NA|TRBD2
CASSQVSGSVSYNEQFF
TGTGCCAGCAGCCAAGTTAGCGGGAGTGTCTCCTACAATGAGCAGTTCTTC
>TRBV9|TRBJ1-2|NA|NA
CASSVTGQNYGYTF
TGTGCCAGCAGCGTTACTGGACAGAACTATGGCTACACCTTC
>TRBV29-1|TRBJ2-1|few|TRBD2
CSVDRASGAYNEQFF
TGCAGCGTTGATAGGGCTAGCGGCGCCTACAATGAGCAGTTCTTC
>TRBV3-1|TRBJ1-5|NA|NA
CASSLGGSKSNQPQHF
TGTGCCAGCAGCCTAGGCGGCAGTAAAAGCAATCAGCCCCAGCATTTT
>TRBV27|TRBJ2-1|few|NA
CASRLEQFF
TGTGCCAGCAGGCTCGAGCAGTTCTTC
>TRBV7-2|TRBJ2-2|NA|NA
CASSSENTGELFF
TGTGCCAGCAGCTCCGAAAACACCGGGGAGCTGTTTTTT
>TRBV20-1|TRBJ2-1|NA|NA
CSARLDRWGEQFF
TGCAGTGCTAGACTAGACCGATGGGGTGAGCAGTTCTTC
>TRBV20-1|TRBJ2-7|NA|NA
CSAKPGQALEQYF
TGCAGTGCGAAACCGGGACAAGCACTCGAGCAGTACTTC
>TRBV6-6|TRBJ2-7|few|TRBD2
CASAPGGYEQYF
TGTGCCAGCGCCCCGGGGGGTTACGAGCAGTACTTC
>TRBV7-2|TRBJ1-2|NA|NA
CASSLSALGYGYTF
TGTGCCAGCAGCTTATCAGCCCTAGGGTATGGCTACACCTTC
>TRBV20-1|TRBJ2-7|few|NA
CSARYGGDYEQYF
TGCAGTGCCAGATACGGCGGAGACTACGAGCAGTACTTC
>TRBV20-1|TRBJ2-7|NA|TRBD2
CSARHTSGWYEQYF
TGCAGTGCTAGACATACTAGCGGGTGGTACGAGCAGTACTTC
>TRBV27|TRBJ1-5|few|NA
CASKVNRDWGPQHF
TGTGCCAGCAAGGTGAACAGGGACTGGGGGCCCCAGCATTTT